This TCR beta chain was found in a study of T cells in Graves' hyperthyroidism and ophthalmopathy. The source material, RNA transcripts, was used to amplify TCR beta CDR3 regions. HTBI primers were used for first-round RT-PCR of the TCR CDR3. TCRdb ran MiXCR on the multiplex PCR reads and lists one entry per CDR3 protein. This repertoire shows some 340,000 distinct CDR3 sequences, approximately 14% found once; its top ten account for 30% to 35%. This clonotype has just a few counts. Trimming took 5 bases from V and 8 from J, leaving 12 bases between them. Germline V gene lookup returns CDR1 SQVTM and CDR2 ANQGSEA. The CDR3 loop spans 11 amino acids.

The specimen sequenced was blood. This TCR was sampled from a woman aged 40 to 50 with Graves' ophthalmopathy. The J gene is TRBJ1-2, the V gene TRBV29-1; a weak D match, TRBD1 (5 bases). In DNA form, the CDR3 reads TGCAGCGTTAATTCCGGGACCGGCTACACCTTC. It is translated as CSVNSGTGYTF.